This TCR beta chain was documented in a study of regulatory T cells in long-lasting Graves disease. Study findings and constraints: Among samples with persistent disease, TRBV28, TRBJ1-2 and TRBJ2-5 were favored.

Time point noted: newly diagnosed GD, antithyroid drugs for less than 3 months. Construction of the TCR library relied on RNA isolated from PBMCs. According to the study, TCR beta libraries were built with iRepertoire HTBI primers and CDR3-region Arm-PCR. Authors' processing steps: Detected in the samples were some 68 TRBV and approximately 14 TRBJ segments. From the multiplex PCR reads, TCRdb called clonotypes with MiXCR, one entry per CDR3 protein. TCRdb, rather than the study authors, made the V and J calls. The sample consists of approximately 310,000 distinct CDR3 sequences, over 15% of them appearing once. This clonotype was observed many times. Its antigen is unidentified. Germline V gene sequence: CDR1 MDHEN, CDR2 SYDVKM. The CDR3 is made up of 15 amino acids. V lost 5 bases to trimming and J lost 3 bases; unmatched junction nucleotides: 7.

This sequence originates from a female donor with Graves disease. This material consisted of peripheral blood mononuclear cells (PBMCs), taken at new diagnosis, from a patient treated with antithyroid drugs. The V and J genes are TRBV28 and TRBJ2-7; 10 nucleotides line up with TRBD2. CDR3 sequence: CASSPLRTSGYEQYF. The CDR3 DNA reads TGTGCCAGCAGTCCCCTAAGGACTAGCGGCTACGAGCAGTACTTC. The complete variable domain, with remaining parts taken from reference TRBV28 and TRBJ2-7, reads DVKVTQSSRYLVKRTGEKVFLECVQDMDHENMFWYRQDPGLGLRLIYFSYDVKMKEKGDIPEGYSVSREKKERFSLILESASTNQTSMYLCASSPLRTSGYEQYFGPGTRLTVT.